The rows below give T cell receptor beta chains drawn from one sample of a study of T-cell reconstitution after alpha-beta-depleted transplantation in children. TCRdb ran MiXCR on the PCR reads and lists one entry per CDR3 protein. The sample shows hundreds of thousands of distinct CDR3 sequences, around 9.5% of them seen only once. The input for sequencing was PBMCs from the stem cell graft donor, taken from the stem cell graft. All receptors derive from a human donor who donated a stem cell graft to a child with acute lymphoblastic leukemia. Each CDR3 is given with its conserved first and last residue. Each record gives: clone size, J gene, V gene, D gene, CDR3 DNA, CDR3 protein. A D gene is named only where the DNA matches it firmly. For some rows the clone size is stated as once, few or many, or as a class when expanded; others skip it.

few	TRBJ2-7	TRBV11-2	-	TGTGCCAGCAGCCGTGGGCGCGTGGGCGAGCAGTACTTC	CASSRGRVGEQYF
few	TRBJ2-3	TRBV27	-	TGTGCCAGCAGTTTTCGGGGGCCAGATACGCAGTATTTT	CASSFRGPDTQYF
many	TRBJ2-7	TRBV7-9	-	TGTGCCAGCAGCTCAGGGACCCCCCCCGACTACGAGCAGTACTTC	CASSSGTPPDYEQYF
few	TRBJ2-1	TRBV12-3/TRBV12-4	TRBD2	TGTGCCAGCAGGGGGGGGGAGACAACCTACAATGAGCAGTTCTTC	CASRGGETTYNEQFF
-	TRBJ1-2	TRBV5-1	TRBD1	TGCGCCAGCAGCTTATATTTAGCGGGACAGACCTATGGCTACACCTTC	CASSLYLAGQTYGYTF
many	TRBJ2-1	TRBV6-4	TRBD2	TGTGCCAGCAGCCCCGAGGCTAGCGGATACAATGAGCAGTTCTTC	CASSPEASGYNEQFF
many	TRBJ2-3	TRBV5-1	TRBD2	TGCGCCAGCAGCCCGCGACTAGCGACCAGGATAGATACGCAGTATTTT	CASSPRLATRIDTQYF
many	TRBJ2-5	TRBV5-4	-	TGTGCCAGCAGCTCCGGGGGATTGGGAGAGACCCAGTACTTC	CASSSGGLGETQYF
-	TRBJ2-3	TRBV20-1	-	TGCAGTGCTAGCGGAGGGTCCGATACGCAGTATTTT	CSASGGSDTQYF
many	TRBJ1-2	TRBV5-1	TRBD1	TGCGCCAGCAGCTGGGGGGACAGGATTTATGGCTACACCTTC	CASSWGDRIYGYTF
few	TRBJ1-1	TRBV3-1	-	TGTGCCAGCAGCCAAGTGGGTGATGAAGCTTTCTTT	CASSQVGDEAFF
many	TRBJ1-1	TRBV29-1	TRBD1	TGCAGCGCCTCAGGGGGCGCGAGTGGAACTGAAGCTTTCTTT	CSASGGASGTEAFF
many	TRBJ2-5	TRBV27	-	TGTGCCAGCAGTCGGGGGGCGGGGGCCTCCTCGGAGACCCAGTACTTC	CASSRGAGASSETQYF
few	TRBJ1-1	TRBV5-1	-	TGCGCCAGCAGCCAACCATTTGATCCGTACAACACTGAAGCTTTCTTT	CASSQPFDPYNTEAFF
many	TRBJ1-2	TRBV5-6	TRBD1	TGTGCCAGCAGTTTACAAGGGGGCGAGTTCTATGGCTACACCTTC	CASSLQGGEFYGYTF
many	TRBJ1-6	TRBV12-3/TRBV12-4	-	TGTGCCAGCAGTCAGGGGTTTTCACCCCTCCACTTT	CASSQGFSPLHF
few	TRBJ2-5	TRBV3-1	-	TGTGCCGCCGGCGAGACCCAGTACTTC	CAAGETQYF
few	TRBJ2-5	TRBV5-1	TRBD2	TGCGCCAGCAGCGGGGGACTAGCGGGACAAGAGACCCAGTACTTC	CASSGGLAGQETQYF
-	TRBJ2-5	TRBV6-5	TRBD1	TGTGCCAGCAGTTACACCTGGACAGGCGTGGAGGAGACCCAGTACTTC	CASSYTWTGVEETQYF
many	TRBJ2-2	TRBV10-3	TRBD1	TGTGCCACCCAAACGGGCTCGGGACAGGTCCCGGACACCGGGGAGCTGTTTTTT	CATQTGSGQVPDTGELFF
-	TRBJ1-4	TRBV4-3	-	TGCGCCAGCAGCCAAGTCTCAGTTGGGCCGGGCAATGGAAAACTGTTTTTT	CASSQVSVGPGNGKLFF
many	TRBJ2-3	TRBV20-1	TRBD2	TGCAGTGCTAGACCCCCGGGACTAGCCACAGATACGCAGTATTTT	CSARPPGLATDTQYF
many	TRBJ1-1	TRBV7-2	-	TGTGCCAGCAGCTGGGGAGGGGACACTGAAGCTTTCTTT	CASSWGGDTEAFF
-	TRBJ2-7	TRBV4-2	-	TGTGCCAGCAGCCAAGATCTGCCTTTGGGTGCCTACGAGCAGTACTTC	CASSQDLPLGAYEQYF
few	TRBJ1-1	TRBV6-5	-	TGTGCCAGCAGTCCAAGGACGGACACTGAAGCTTTCTTT	CASSPRTDTEAFF
-	TRBJ1-1	TRBV5-1	TRBD1	TGCGCCAGCAGCCTTCATACAGGGGACACTGAAGCTTTCTTT	CASSLHTGDTEAFF
many	TRBJ2-4	TRBV20-1	-	TGCAGTGCAGAGGGAGTCCGGGAGGCCAAAAACATTCAGTACTTC	CSAEGVREAKNIQYF